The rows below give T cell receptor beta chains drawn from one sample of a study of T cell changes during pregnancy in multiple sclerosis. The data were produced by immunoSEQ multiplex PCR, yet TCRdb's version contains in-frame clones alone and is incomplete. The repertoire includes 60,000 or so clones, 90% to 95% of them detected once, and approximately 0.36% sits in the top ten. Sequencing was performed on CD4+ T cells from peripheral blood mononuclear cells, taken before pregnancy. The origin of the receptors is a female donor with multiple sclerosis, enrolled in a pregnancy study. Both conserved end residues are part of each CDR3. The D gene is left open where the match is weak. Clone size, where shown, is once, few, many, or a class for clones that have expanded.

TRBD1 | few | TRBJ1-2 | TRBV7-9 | TGTGCCAGCAGCTTAGGGACAGGGGGTTTTTTCTATGGCTACACCTTC | CASSLGTGGFFYGYTF
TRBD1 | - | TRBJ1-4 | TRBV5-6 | TGTGCCAGCAGCGCTGGCGGACAGGGGGTTGAAAAACTGTTTTTT | CASSAGGQGVEKLFF
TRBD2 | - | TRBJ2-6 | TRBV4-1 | TGCGCCAGCAGCCAATGGACTAGCGGGAGGGTATCTGGGGCCAACGTCCTGACTTTC | CASSQWTSGRVSGANVLTF
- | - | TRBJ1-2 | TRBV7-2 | TGTGCCAGCAGCTTCTCCCGGCAGGGGTATGGCTACACCTTC | CASSFSRQGYGYTF
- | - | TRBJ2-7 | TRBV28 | TGTGCCAGCACCGTCGGGTCCTACGAGCAGTACTTC | CASTVGSYEQYF
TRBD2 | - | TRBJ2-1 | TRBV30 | TGTGCCTGGAATTCGCTAGCGGGAGACACCTACAATGAGCAGTTCTTC | CAWNSLAGDTYNEQFF
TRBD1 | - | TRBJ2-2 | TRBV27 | TGTGCCAGCAGTTGGACTCCGGGACAGGGAAATGGCAACACCGGGGAGCTGTTTTTT | CASSWTPGQGNGNTGELFF
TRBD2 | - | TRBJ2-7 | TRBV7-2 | TGTGCCAGCAGCGAAGGACTAGCTAGGTACGAGCAGTACTTC | CASSEGLARYEQYF
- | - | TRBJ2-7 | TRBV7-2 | TGTGCCAGCAGCTTAGGGGCCGTTCGCGAGCAGTACTTC | CASSLGAVREQYF
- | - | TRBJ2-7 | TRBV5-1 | TGCGCCAGCAGCTTCTCTTCAGGGCAGAGCTCCTACGAGCAGTACTTC | CASSFSSGQSSYEQYF
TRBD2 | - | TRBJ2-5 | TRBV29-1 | TGCAGCGTAACCGGGACTAGAGGGGGGGAGACCCAGTACTTC | CSVTGTRGGETQYF
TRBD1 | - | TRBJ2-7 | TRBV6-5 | TGTGCCAGCAGTTACTTAGGACCGGGACAGCTCTACGAGCAGTACTTC | CASSYLGPGQLYEQYF
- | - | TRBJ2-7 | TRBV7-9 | TGTGCCAGCAGCAGAAGTCAGATCTCCTACGAGCAGTACTTC | CASSRSQISYEQYF
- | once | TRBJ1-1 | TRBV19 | TGTGCCAGTAGTCTAAGGACAGATACGAACACTGAAGCTTTCTTT | CASSLRTDTNTEAFF
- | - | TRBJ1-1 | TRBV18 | TGTGCCAGCTCGACCAACACGGGGTTCGGCACTGAAGCTTTCTTT | CASSTNTGFGTEAFF
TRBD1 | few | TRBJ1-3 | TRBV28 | TGTGCCAGCAGTTCTTACCGTCCACAGGGGACATCTGGAAACACCATATATTTT | CASSSYRPQGTSGNTIYF
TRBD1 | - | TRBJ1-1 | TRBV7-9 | TGTGCCAGCAGTCTACGGGACAGCATGAACACTGAAGCTTTCTTT | CASSLRDSMNTEAFF
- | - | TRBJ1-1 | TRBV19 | TGTGCCAGTAGTATAGGTACCAGGGGATTTCACACTGAAGCTTTCTTT | CASSIGTRGFHTEAFF
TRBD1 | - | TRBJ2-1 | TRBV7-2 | TGTGCCAGCAGCTCCTGGACAGGGAACTATGAGCAGTTCTTC | CASSSWTGNYEQFF
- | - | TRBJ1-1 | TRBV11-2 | TGTGCCAGCAGCCAGATACAGGGTCATGGTTCTGAAGCTTTCTTT | CASSQIQGHGSEAFF
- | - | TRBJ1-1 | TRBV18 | TGTGCCAGCTCACCACAGGAGGCCTCGGGTGGGGCTTTCTTT | CASSPQEASGGAFF
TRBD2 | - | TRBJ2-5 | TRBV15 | TGTGCCACCAGCAGAGGGGATAGCGGGAGGGGAAAGGAGACCCAGTACTTC | CATSRGDSGRGKETQYF
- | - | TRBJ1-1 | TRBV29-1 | TGCAGCGTTCGTCAGGGAAACACTGAAGCTTTCTTT | CSVRQGNTEAFF
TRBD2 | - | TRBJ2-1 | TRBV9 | TGTGCCAGCAGCGTAGACCCTAGCGGGGTCTACAATGAGCAGTTCTTC | CASSVDPSGVYNEQFF
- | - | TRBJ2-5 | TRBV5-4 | TGTGCCAGCAGCTTGGTGGGACTTAGCACCAAAGAGACCCAGTACTTC | CASSLVGLSTKETQYF
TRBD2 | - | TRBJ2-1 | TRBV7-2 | TGTGCCAGCAGCCTGGGACTACCAGCTACTAATGAGCAGTTCTTC | CASSLGLPATNEQFF
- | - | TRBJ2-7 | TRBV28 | TGTGCCAGCAGCTCCCTCCCCTACGAGCAGTACTTC | CASSSLPYEQYF
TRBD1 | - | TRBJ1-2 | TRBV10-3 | TGTGCCATCAGTGAAGACAGGGAAGATGGCTACACCTTC | CAISEDREDGYTF
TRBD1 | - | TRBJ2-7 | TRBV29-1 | TGCAGCGTAGGACAGGGTTTAGGTCGGGGCGAGCAGTACTTC | CSVGQGLGRGEQYF
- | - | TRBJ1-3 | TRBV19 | TGTGCCAGTAGTACACAGGGAACTGGAAACACCATATATTTT | CASSTQGTGNTIYF
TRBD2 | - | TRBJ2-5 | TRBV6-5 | TGTGCCAGCAGCCCCGGGACAGCGGGAGGAGAGACCCAGTACTTC | CASSPGTAGGETQYF
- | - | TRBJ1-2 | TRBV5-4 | TGTGCCAGCAGCTCCGACGCGGGGAGGGCCTTC | CASSSDAGRAF
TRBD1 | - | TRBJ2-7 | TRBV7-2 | TGTGCCAGCAGCCGGGACAGTAGCTCCTACGAGCAGTACTTC | CASSRDSSSYEQYF
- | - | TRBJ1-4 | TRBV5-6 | TGTGCCAGCAGCTTGGGACCCAGGGAACCCAATGAAAAACTGTTTTTT | CASSLGPREPNEKLFF